The 17 T cell receptor beta chains in this list originate from one sample, sequenced in a study of identical twins' blood T cells. Each CDR3 protein gets one entry after TCRdb re-called the 5' RACE reads with MiXCR. The sample contains about 370,000 distinct CDR3 sequences, more than 25% of which appear only once. Sequences were obtained from PBMCs. These receptors were collected from a woman aged 18-49 years in good health.

This clonotype was counted a few times. The V call is TRBV5-1, the J call TRBJ2-7; 9 bases map to TRBD1. V was pared by 7 bases and J by 3 bases, with 5 bases of the junction left unmatched. Germline CDR1 is SGHRS and CDR2 is YFSETQ. This CDR3 has 13 amino acids. CDR3 sequence: CASGQGNRYEQYF. DNA for the CDR3: TGCGCCAGCGGACAGGGGAATCGCTACGAGCAGTACTTC.

There are a few counts of this clonotype. The J gene is TRBJ1-1, the V gene TRBV11-2; D not resolved. Germline loops: CDR1 SGHAT, CDR2 FQNNGV. This CDR3 has 14 amino acids. V gave up 6 bases and J gave up 1 base, with 12 bases separating them. The DNA for the CDR3 is TGTGCCAGCAGGCTTATGAGAACGAACACTGAAGCTTTCTTT. Its translation: CASRLMRTNTEAFF.

The chain links TRBV19 to TRBJ1-1, with TRBD1 matching 10 bases. From germline, CDR1 is LNHDA and CDR2 SQIVND (reference sequence). The trim removed 3 bases at V and 6 bases at J, leaving 7 bases unmatched. The CDR3 is 15 amino acids. The CDR3 here is CASSILGQGLPEAFF. The CDR3 DNA is TGTGCCAGTAGTATCTTGGGACAGGGGTTACCTGAAGCTTTCTTT.

In this sample, this clonotype turned up a few times. The chain recombines TRBV29-1 with TRBJ2-1, with D tentatively TRBD1 (6 bases). Deletions cut 6 bases from V and 0 bases from J, with 12 bases between. CDR1 and CDR2 (germline): SQVTM, ANQGSEA. The CDR3 consists of 14 residues. CDR3 nucleotide sequence: TGCAGCGTGAGGGACACGAGCTCCTACAATGAGCAGTTCTTC. As protein: CSVRDTSSYNEQFF.

This clonotype has more than one count but fewer than ten. The chain recombines TRBV7-9 with TRBJ1-3; D is undetermined. Germline CDR1 and CDR2: SEHNR and FQNEAQ (reference sequence). Trimming removed 2 bases from V and 8 bases from J, with 16 bases in between. The CDR3 contains 15 residues. The CDR3 spells CASSLNGQAGDTIYF. In nucleotides, the CDR3 is TGTGCCAGCAGCTTAAACGGCCAGGCAGGAGACACCATATATTTT.

As concerns this clonotype: This may arise from a read error, as a much more abundant clone is one base away. The chain couples TRBV28 to TRBJ1-1; D is unclear. The CDR3 contains 13 residues. Germline CDR1 is MDHEN and CDR2 is SYDVKM. Trimming removed 6 bases at V and 1 base at J, with 9 bases between. CDR3 DNA sequence: TGTGCCAGCAGCTGGCAGTGGAACACTGAAGCTTTCTTT. This gives the protein CASSWQWNTEAFF.

This clonotype was seen at least ten times. The V gene is TRBV11-2, the J gene TRBJ2-2; D is uncertain. Germline assignment: CDR1 SGHAT and CDR2 FQNNGV. Trimming took off 7 bases at V and 4 bases at J, with 16 bases between the two ends. CDR3 length equals 15 residues. This CDR3 reads CASTLGTSGTGELFF. In nucleotides, the CDR3 is TGTGCCAGCACCCTGGGAACCTCGGGCACCGGGGAGCTGTTTTTT.

This clonotype has just a few counts. The chain joins TRBV29-1 to TRBJ2-2; no clear D. The CDR3 is 12 amino acids. Trimming pared 4 bases from V and 7 bases from J, leaving 10 bases between. Germline V gene data show CDR1 as SQVTM and CDR2 as ANQGSEA. The chain's CDR3 is CSVARSIGELFF. CDR3 in DNA: TGCAGCGTTGCACGGTCAATCGGGGAGCTGTTTTTT.

Regarding this clonotype: A much larger clone differs by one base, so this may be a read error. V is TRBV12-3 or TRBV12-4 and J is TRBJ1-2, with TRBD1 as a possible D gene (6 bases). CDR3 length: 12 residues. V was cut by 6 bases and J by 6 bases, with 11 bases left in between. CDR3 amino acids: CASSRDRNGYTF. For the CDR3, the DNA is TGTGCCAGCAGCCGAGACAGGAATGGCTACACCTTC.

This chain links TRBV6-2 or TRBV6-3 with TRBJ2-2; 9 bases map to TRBD2. The junction had 10 bases not matched to a gene; V was cut back by 11 bases and J by 0 bases. Germline assignment: CDR1 MNHEY and CDR2 SVGEGT. This CDR3 has 16 amino acids. CDR3 DNA sequence: TGTGCCTCATCCCGCTGGACTAGCGCGAACACCGGGGAGCTGTTTTTT. Its translation: CASSRWTSANTGELFF.

This clonotype is categorized as medium-sized. This rearrangement joins TRBV6-2 or TRBV6-3 to TRBJ2-1; TRBD1 aligns across 7 bases. With 4 bases clipped from V and 8 bases from J, the junction kept 8 bases outside the gene matches. CDR3 length: 14 amino acids. The germline CDR1 and CDR2 sequences are MNHEY and SVGEGT. The chain's CDR3 is CASSSGQASDEQFF. The CDR3 coding sequence is TGTGCCAGCAGTTCCGGACAGGCGAGCGATGAGCAGTTCTTC.

This clonotype was seen more than once but under ten times. This chain links TRBV29-1 with TRBJ2-3; D might be TRBD1 or TRBD2, each matching 5 bases. The germline V gene has CDR1 SQVTM and CDR2 ANQGSEA. The CDR3 sequence is 13 residues long. The ends were cut back, 5 bases at V and 2 bases at J, with 11 bases in the middle. CDR3 amino acids: CSVIPGPTDTQYF. The CDR3 DNA is TGCAGCGTTATACCGGGGCCCACAGATACGCAGTATTTT.

The V call is TRBV29-1, the J call TRBJ2-2, with D tentatively TRBD2 (5 bases). V dropped 0 bases and J dropped 5 bases, with 16 bases sitting between them. The germline V gene has CDR1 SQVTM and CDR2 ANQGSEA. This CDR3 is built from 16 residues. DNA of the CDR3: TGCAGCGTTGAAGAAAGAGCCCCAAGGAGGACCGGGGAGCTGTTTTTT. It codes for CSVEERAPRRTGELFF.

The rearrangement joins TRBV24-1 to TRBJ2-3, with D unresolved. CDR1 is KGHDR and CDR2 is SFDVKD in the germline V gene. V was pared by 0 bases and J by 6 bases, with 12 bases between. This CDR3 comprises 15 residues. Written as DNA, the CDR3 is TGTGCCACCAGTGATTTGTCCGACAAGGGCGATACGCAGTATTTT. This gives the protein CATSDLSDKGDTQYF.

The chain has TRBV7-9 and TRBJ1-5; D is unresolved. This CDR3 has 12 residues. Trimming took 5 bases from V and 3 from J, leaving 5 bases between them. Germline CDR1 is SEHNR and CDR2 is FQNEAQ (reference sequence). The CDR3 is CASSEDNQPQHF. The CDR3 region has the DNA TGTGCCAGCAGCGAAGACAATCAGCCCCAGCATTTT.

This chain uses TRBV2 with TRBJ2-7; D is unclear. V dropped 10 bases and J dropped 2 bases, with 12 bases sitting between them. From germline, CDR1 is SNHLY and CDR2 FYNNEI. The CDR3 runs to 12 residues. CDR3 loop: CATTNPAYEQYF. CDR3 DNA sequence: TGTGCCACAACCAACCCAGCCTACGAGCAGTACTTC.

This clonotype was seen a handful of times. This chain links TRBV20-1 with TRBJ2-7, with 13 bases matching TRBD2. The germline CDR1 and CDR2 sequences are DFQATT and SNEGSKA (reference sequence). The V segment lost 5 bases and the J segment 0 bases; nucleotides outside the gene matches: 7. This CDR3 comprises 16 residues. This CDR3 reads CSARGLAGLRSYEQYF. In DNA form, the CDR3 reads TGCAGTGCTCGGGGACTAGCGGGATTACGCTCCTACGAGCAGTACTTC.